The 3 T cell receptor beta chains given below trace back to one sample, sequenced in a study of Ad26.COV2.S vaccination and SARS-CoV-2 variants. Profiling relied on immunoSEQ multiplex PCR, and the TCRdb table lists in-frame clones only, not all of them. The sample has hundreds of thousands of clones; 80% to 90% are singletons. Described treatment: approximately 18 received Ad26.COV2.S at low or high dose, single or two shots; 5 received placebo; per-sample allocation not given. At day 63 after the first vaccine or placebo injection, samples were drawn. Source: peripheral blood, taken in a trial of Ad26.COV2.S vaccine versus placebo. All receptors derive from a person between 18 and 65 years old who received the Ad26.COV2.S COVID-19 vaccine or a placebo.

The rearrangement links TRBV13 to TRBJ1-3; D unclear. Germline V gives CDR1 PRHDT, CDR2 FYEKMQ (reference sequence). The germline V and J ends were trimmed by 5 bases and 0 bases, with 11 bases remaining between them. The CDR3 sequence is 15 residues long. The CDR3 DNA reads as TGTGCCAGCAGCACTCGCCCGTACTCTGGAAACACCATATATTTT. Its protein is CASSTRPYSGNTIYF.

The rearrangement links TRBV6-5 to TRBJ2-3; D unclear. CDR1 and CDR2 (germline): MNHEY, SVGAGI. The CDR3 consists of 15 residues. Trimming pared 7 bases from V and 1 base from J, leaving 15 bases between. CDR3 amino acids: CASNRGQRGTDTQYF. CDR3 bases: TGTGCCAGCAACCGAGGCCAACGGGGCACAGATACGCAGTATTTT.

The chain employs TRBV5-4 and TRBJ1-5, with D hard to call. CDR3 length: 15 amino acids. Deletions cut 1 base from V and 1 base from J, with 9 bases between. CDR1 SGHNT and CDR2 YYREEE come from the germline V gene (reference sequence). CDR3 loop: CASSLNPESNQPQHF. DNA for the CDR3: TGTGCCAGCAGCTTGAACCCGGAGAGCAATCAGCCCCAGCATTTT.